The 3 T cell receptor beta chains below all came from one sample that was sequenced in a study of blood T cell repertoires in COVID-19. The protocol was immunoSEQ multiplex PCR, while the TCRdb copy is restricted to in-frame clones and leaves out a portion. The table has 290,000 or so clones, approximately 86% seen once. Sequenced sample: peripheral blood. These receptors originate from a man aged 65-85 years with acute or convalescent COVID-19.

This rearrangement joins TRBV3-1 (or the pseudogene TRBV3-2) to TRBJ2-4; possible D gene TRBD1, 6 bases. This CDR3 is built from 15 residues. The germline V gene has CDR1 LGHDT and CDR2 YNNKEL (reference sequence). V was shortened by 4 bases and J by 0 bases, with 10 bases between the two germline ends. CDR3 residues: CASSPTGLAKNIQYF. The CDR3 DNA is TGTGCCAGCAGCCCCACAGGGTTAGCCAAAAACATTCAGTACTTC.

J is TRBJ2-1 and V is TRBV15, with a tentative D call TRBD1 (5 bases). V lost 1 base and J 0 bases, leaving 13 bases between the germline ends. The germline V gene has CDR1 LNHNV and CDR2 YYDKDF (reference sequence). This CDR3 is 17 amino acids long. Here the CDR3 reads CATSRAPPQGSYNEQFF. CDR3 nucleotides: TGTGCCACCAGCAGAGCCCCGCCCCAGGGCTCCTACAATGAGCAGTTCTTC.

V is TRBV4-2 and J is TRBJ2-2; 7 bases agree with TRBD2. The CDR3 totals 17 residues. J lost 1 base, V lost 1 base, and 6 bases had no gene match. The germline CDR1 and CDR2 sequences are LGHNA and YNFKEQ. The CDR3 nucleotides are TGTGCCAGCAGCCAAGGGGTACTAGCGTGGAACACCGGGGAGCTGTTTTTT. Translating it yields CASSQGVLAWNTGELFF.